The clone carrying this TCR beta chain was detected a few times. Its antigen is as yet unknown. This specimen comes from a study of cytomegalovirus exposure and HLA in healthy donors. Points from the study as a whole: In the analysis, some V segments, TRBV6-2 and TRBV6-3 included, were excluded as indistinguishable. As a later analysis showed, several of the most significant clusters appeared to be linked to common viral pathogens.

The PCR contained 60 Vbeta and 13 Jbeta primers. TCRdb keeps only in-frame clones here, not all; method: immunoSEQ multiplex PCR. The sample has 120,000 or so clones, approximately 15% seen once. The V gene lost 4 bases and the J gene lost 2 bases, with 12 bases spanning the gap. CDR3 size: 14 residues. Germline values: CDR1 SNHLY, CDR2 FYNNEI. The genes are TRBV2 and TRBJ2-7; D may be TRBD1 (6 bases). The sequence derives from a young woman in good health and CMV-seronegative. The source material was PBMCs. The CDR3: CASSVGAGAYEQYF. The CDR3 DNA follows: TGTGCCAGCAGTGTTGGGGCAGGGGCCTACGAGCAGTACTTC.